The sequence of this T cell receptor beta chain was determined in a study of early T cells in non-severe SARS-CoV-2 infection. About this clonotype: A much larger clone lies one base from this, so it may be a read error.

TCRdb re-analysed the 5' RACE reads in MiXCR, keeping a single row per CDR3 protein. The data hold over 70,000 distinct CDR3 sequences, with approximately 15% observed a single time. This TCR derives from an adult who was a healthcare worker with PCR-confirmed SARS-CoV-2 infection or an uninfected control (not recorded which). The sample comprised whole blood.

The CDR3 bases are TGTGCCAGCAGCTCCTCCGACCGCGAAAAACTGTTTTTT. This translates into CASSSSDREKLFF. The chain joins TRBV7-8 to TRBJ1-4, with D unresolved. V lost 4 bases to trimming and J lost 8 bases, with 11 bases between them. Germline-derived CDR1 and CDR2 are SGHVS and FQNEAQ. The CDR3 totals 13 residues. The variable domain in full, completed from reference TRBV7-8 and TRBJ1-4, reads GAGVSQSPRYKVAKRGQDVALRCDPISGHVSLFWYQQALGQGPEFLTYFQNEAQLDKSGLPSDRFFAERPEGSVSTLKIQRTQQEDSAVYLCASSSSDREKLFFGSGTQLSVL.